This T cell receptor beta chain was recovered during a study of T cell changes during pregnancy in multiple sclerosis. Assay used: immunoSEQ multiplex PCR; TCRdb lists only in-frame clones, some missing. The sample contains roughly 93,000 clones, around 90% of which appear only once. The CDR3 is 15 amino acids. V lost 4 bases and J 0 bases, leaving 11 bases between the germline ends. Germline CDR1 is SEHNR and CDR2 is FQNEAQ (reference sequence). The rearrangement links TRBV7-9 to TRBJ2-3; a weak D match, TRBD1 (6 bases). The receptor comes from a female donor in good health, enrolled as a control in a pregnancy study. Material: peripheral blood, obtained after pregnancy. CDR3 in amino acids: CASSSRDISTDTQYF. The CDR3 region has the DNA TGTGCCAGCAGCTCTCGGGACATAAGCACAGATACGCAGTATTTT.